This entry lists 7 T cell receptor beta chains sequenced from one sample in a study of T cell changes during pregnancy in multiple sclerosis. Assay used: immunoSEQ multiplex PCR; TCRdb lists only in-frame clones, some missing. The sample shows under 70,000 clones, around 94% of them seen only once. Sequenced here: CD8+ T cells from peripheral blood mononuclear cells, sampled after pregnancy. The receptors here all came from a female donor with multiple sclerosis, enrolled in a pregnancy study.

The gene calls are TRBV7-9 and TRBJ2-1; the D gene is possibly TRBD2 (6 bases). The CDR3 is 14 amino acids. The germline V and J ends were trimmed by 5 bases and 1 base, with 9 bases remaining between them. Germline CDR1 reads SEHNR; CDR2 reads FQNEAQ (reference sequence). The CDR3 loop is CASSLRGSYNEQFF. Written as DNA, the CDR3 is TGTGCCAGCAGCCTGCGGGGTTCCTACAATGAGCAGTTCTTC.

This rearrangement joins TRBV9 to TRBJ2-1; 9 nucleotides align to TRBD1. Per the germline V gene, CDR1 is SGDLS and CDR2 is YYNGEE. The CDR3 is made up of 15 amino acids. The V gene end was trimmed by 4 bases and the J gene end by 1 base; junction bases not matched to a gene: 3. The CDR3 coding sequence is TGTGCCAGCAGCTCCGGGACAGGGTCCTACAATGAGCAGTTCTTC. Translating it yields CASSSGTGSYNEQFF.

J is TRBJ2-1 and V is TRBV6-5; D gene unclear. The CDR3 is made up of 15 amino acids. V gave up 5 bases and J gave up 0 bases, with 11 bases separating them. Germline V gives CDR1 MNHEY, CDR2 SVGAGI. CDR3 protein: CASSPEELSYNEQFF. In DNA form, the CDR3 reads TGTGCCAGCAGTCCCGAGGAGCTCTCCTACAATGAGCAGTTCTTC.

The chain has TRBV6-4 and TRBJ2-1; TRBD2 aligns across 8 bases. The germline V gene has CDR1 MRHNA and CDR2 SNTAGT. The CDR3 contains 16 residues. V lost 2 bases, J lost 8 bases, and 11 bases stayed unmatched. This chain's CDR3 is CASSDRVAGGKDEQFF. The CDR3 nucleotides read TGTGCCAGCAGTGACCGGGTGGCGGGGGGTAAAGATGAGCAGTTCTTC.

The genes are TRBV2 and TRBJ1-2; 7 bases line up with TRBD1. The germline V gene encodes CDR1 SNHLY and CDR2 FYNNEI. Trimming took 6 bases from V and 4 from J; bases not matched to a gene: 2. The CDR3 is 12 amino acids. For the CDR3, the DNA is TGTGCCAGCAGAGGGACAGTCTATGGCTACACCTTC. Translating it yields CASRGTVYGYTF.

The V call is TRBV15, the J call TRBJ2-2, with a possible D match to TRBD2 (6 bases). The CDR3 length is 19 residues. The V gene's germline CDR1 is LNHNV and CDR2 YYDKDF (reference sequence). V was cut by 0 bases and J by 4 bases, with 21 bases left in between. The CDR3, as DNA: TGTGCCACCAGCAGAGAAGAGTTCTTACGGGAGATAGCCACCGGGGAGCTGTTTTTT. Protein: CATSREEFLREIATGELFF.

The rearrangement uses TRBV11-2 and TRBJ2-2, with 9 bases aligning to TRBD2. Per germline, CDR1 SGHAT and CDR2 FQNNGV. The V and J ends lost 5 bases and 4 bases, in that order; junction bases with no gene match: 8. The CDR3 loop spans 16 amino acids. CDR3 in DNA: TGTGCCAGCAGCCAATTAGCGGGAGTGGGCACCGGGGAGCTGTTTTTT. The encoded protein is CASSQLAGVGTGELFF.